This T cell receptor (beta chain) is from a study of shared clonotypes between healthy human individuals. V lost 0 bases and J 3 bases, leaving 15 bases between the germline ends. This CDR3 has 16 amino acids. Germline V gives CDR1 SGHDT, CDR2 YYEEEE. Produced via immunoSEQ multiplex PCR; TCRdb's table is partial and in-frame only. The profile shows some 900,000 clones, 76% of them singletons. This TCR was recovered from a man aged 18 to 30 in good health. The chain uses TRBV5-6 and TRBJ1-1; D is unresolved. The sample was memory CD4+ T cells sorted from blood. As to subset: CD45RA-negative fraction. CDR3 in amino acids: CASSLENGRGYTEAFF. As DNA, the CDR3 is TGTGCCAGCAGCTTGGAAAACGGCCGAGGGTACACTGAAGCTTTCTTT. The full variable domain, with the rest looked up from reference TRBV5-6 and TRBJ1-1, is DAGVTQSPTHLIKTRGQQVTLRCSPKSGHDTVSWYQQALGQGPQFIFQYYEEEERQRGNFPDRFSGHQFPNYSSELNVNALLLGDSALYLCASSLENGRGYTEAFFGQGTRLTVV.